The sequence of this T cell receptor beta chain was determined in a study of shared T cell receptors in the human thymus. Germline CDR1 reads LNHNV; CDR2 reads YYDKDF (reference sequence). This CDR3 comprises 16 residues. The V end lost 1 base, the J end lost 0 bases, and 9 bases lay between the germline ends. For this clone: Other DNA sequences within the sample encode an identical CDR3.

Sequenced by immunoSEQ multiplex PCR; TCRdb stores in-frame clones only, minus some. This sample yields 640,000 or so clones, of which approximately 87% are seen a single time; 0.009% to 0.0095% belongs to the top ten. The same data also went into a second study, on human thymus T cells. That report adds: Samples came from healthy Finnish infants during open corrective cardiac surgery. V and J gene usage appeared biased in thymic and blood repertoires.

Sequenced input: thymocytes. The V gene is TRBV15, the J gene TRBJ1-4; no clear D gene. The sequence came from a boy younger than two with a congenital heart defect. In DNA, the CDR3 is TGTGCCACCAGCAGAGGACAAGGTGCAACTAATGAAAAACTGTTTTTT. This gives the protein CATSRGQGATNEKLFF.